Below, 27 T cell receptor beta chains from the same sample are listed, as sequenced in a study of blood T cell repertoires in COVID-19. Profiled with immunoSEQ multiplex PCR; TCRdb holds only in-frame clones, not every one. The sample shows some 170,000 clones, about 87% of them seen only once. The specimen was peripheral blood. The receptors were gathered from a woman in her sixties who had recovered from COVID-19.

To note about this clone: One junction end disagrees with the germline gene, perhaps due to a read error. Here the CDR3 reads CASSYYGGDQETQYF. CDR3 nucleotides: TGTGCCAGCAGCTACTATGGGGGGGACCAAGAGACCCAGTACTTC. The chain has TRBV6-2 or TRBV6-3 and TRBJ2-5; 7 bases align to TRBD2. The CDR3 loop spans 15 amino acids. Germline CDR1 is MNHEY and CDR2 is SVGEGT.

The chain uses TRBV4-1 and TRBJ2-3, with 14 nucleotides matching TRBD2. Germline trimming cut 4 bases from V and 7 bases from J; bases unmatched to any gene: 4. This CDR3 has 15 residues. Looked up from germline, CDR1 is MGHRA and CDR2 is YSYEKL. Here the CDR3 DNA reads TGCGCCAGCAGCCGGGGACTAGCGGGGGTAAATACGCAGTATTTT. Translating it yields CASSRGLAGVNTQYF.

In this sample, this clone turned up once. This rearrangement joins TRBV4-3 to TRBJ1-5; a weak D match, TRBD1 (5 bases). Trimming took off 5 bases at V and 7 bases at J, with 12 bases between the two ends. CDR3 length: 13 amino acids. CDR1 is LGHNA and CDR2 is YSLEER in the germline V gene. The CDR3 is CASSGGGSQPQHF. As DNA, the CDR3 is TGCGCCAGCAGCGGGGGGGGTTCCCAGCCCCAGCATTTT.

The chain uses TRBV2 and TRBJ1-1; D is perhaps TRBD1 (5 bases). The CDR3 contains 12 residues. Germline CDR1 and CDR2: SNHLY and FYNNEI. The germline V and J ends were trimmed by 5 bases and 5 bases, with 9 bases remaining between them. The CDR3 sequence is CASSRGTTEAFF. The CDR3 DNA reads as TGTGCCAGCAGTCGCGGGACGACTGAAGCTTTCTTT.

The chain employs TRBV6-5 and TRBJ2-5; 7 nucleotides match TRBD1. The germline CDR1 and CDR2 sequences are MNHEY and SVGAGI. The CDR3 sequence is 15 residues long. V shed 6 bases and J 2 bases; nucleotides not matched to a gene: 9. In DNA, the CDR3 is TGTGCCAGCAGCGCTCGAGCAGGGGGACAAGAGACCCAGTACTTC. Translating gives CASSARAGGQETQYF.

The CDR3, as DNA: TGTGCCAGCAGTTCCCTGACAGGTCCCTCCGAAGCTTTCTTT. Protein: CASSSLTGPSEAFF. The rearrangement uses TRBV6-5 and TRBJ1-1, with a weak D call TRBD1 (6 bases). This CDR3 contains 14 residues. The germline V gene encodes CDR1 MNHEY and CDR2 SVGAGI. Trimming pared 4 bases from V and 8 bases from J, leaving 17 bases between.

The chain is built from TRBV3-1 (or the pseudogene TRBV3-2) and TRBJ2-1; 11 nucleotides agree with TRBD2. CDR3 length: 15 residues. V shed 6 bases and J 8 bases; nucleotides not matched to a gene: 9. Germline V gene data show CDR1 as LGHDT and CDR2 as YNNKEL (reference sequence). The CDR3 sequence: CASSPASGGPYEQFF. The CDR3 bases are TGTGCCAGCAGTCCAGCTAGCGGGGGGCCCTATGAGCAGTTCTTC.

J is TRBJ1-6 and V is TRBV5-8, with a weak D call TRBD1 (6 bases). The CDR3 extends over 14 amino acids. Germline values: CDR1 SGHTS, CDR2 YDEGEE. The ends were cut back, 4 bases at V and 5 bases at J, with 10 bases in the middle. DNA for the CDR3: TGTGCCAGCAGCGTGAACAGGGATAATTCACCCCTCCACTTT. Amino acid sequence: CASSVNRDNSPLHF. Drawing the rest from reference TRBV5-8 and TRBJ1-6, the complete variable domain is EAGVTQSPTHLIKTRGQQATLRCSPISGHTSVYWYQQALGLGLQFLLWYDEGEERNRGNFPPRFSGRQFPNYSSELNVNALELEDSALYLCASSVNRDNSPLHFGNGTRLTVT.

The table lists this clone with a count of one. The gene calls are TRBV4-1 and TRBJ1-2; D ambiguous. CDR1 and CDR2 (germline): MGHRA, YSYEKL. Trimming cost V 4 bases and J 0 bases, with 12 bases left between them. CDR3 length equals 15 residues. The CDR3 here is CASSRGGRTNYGYTF. DNA for the CDR3: TGCGCCAGCAGCCGCGGAGGACGGACTAACTATGGCTACACCTTC.

The rearrangement uses TRBV19 and TRBJ1-2, with D perhaps matching TRBD1 (6 bases). V was cut by 7 bases and J by 7 bases, with 19 bases left in between. The germline CDR1 and CDR2 sequences are LNHDA and SQIVND (reference sequence). The CDR3 runs to 14 residues. CDR3 DNA: TGTGCCAGTATCGGGGACACGTCATATTTTGGCTACACCTTC. Amino acid sequence: CASIGDTSYFGYTF.

This clone has more than one count but fewer than ten. V is TRBV2 and J is TRBJ1-5; 7 nucleotides align to TRBD1. CDR1 is SNHLY and CDR2 is FYNNEI in the germline V gene. The CDR3 covers 19 residues. Trimming took 4 bases from V and 1 from J; bases not matched to a gene: 16. This CDR3 reads CASSGMTGTGGRSNQPQHF. In DNA form, the CDR3 reads TGTGCCAGCAGTGGAATGACAGGGACCGGTGGGAGAAGCAATCAGCCCCAGCATTTT. Variable domain in full (rest from reference TRBV2 and TRBJ1-5): EPEVTQTPSHQVTQMGQEVILRCVPISNHLYFYWYRQILGQKVEFLVSFYNNEISEKSEIFDDQFSVERPDGSNFTLKIRSTKLEDSAMYFCASSGMTGTGGRSNQPQHFGDGTRLSIL.

The chain couples TRBV12-3 or TRBV12-4 to TRBJ2-1, with D uncertain. The CDR3 totals 13 residues. The ends were cut back, 6 bases at V and 0 bases at J, with 6 bases in the middle. CDR3 sequence reads: CASSPSSYNEQFF. The CDR3 DNA reads as TGTGCCAGCAGCCCCAGCTCCTACAATGAGCAGTTCTTC.

The chain recombines TRBV2 with TRBJ1-5; 9 bases fit TRBD1. CDR3 length: 16 amino acids. Germline loops: CDR1 SNHLY, CDR2 FYNNEI. Unmatched junction bases numbered 7, after V lost 6 bases and J lost 1 base. The CDR3 spells CASRQWGTGSNQPQHF. CDR3 DNA: TGTGCCAGCAGGCAGTGGGGGACAGGGAGCAATCAGCCCCAGCATTTT. The full variable domain, completed using reference TRBV2 and TRBJ1-5, is EPEVTQTPSHQVTQMGQEVILRCVPISNHLYFYWYRQILGQKVEFLVSFYNNEISEKSEIFDDQFSVERPDGSNFTLKIRSTKLEDSAMYFCASRQWGTGSNQPQHFGDGTRLSIL.

Comments on this clone: This may be a read error, as it is one base from a much larger clone. The rearrangement joins TRBV28 to TRBJ2-7; 8 positions agree with TRBD1. CDR1 is MDHEN, CDR2 SYDVKM, per germline. Losses at the gene ends were 5 bases for V and 3 bases for J; bases not matched to a gene: 0. This CDR3 contains 12 residues. The CDR3 nucleotides read TGTGCCAGCAGTGGACAGGGCTACGAGCAGTACTTC. Translation gives CASSGQGYEQYF.

The rearrangement links TRBV5-8 to TRBJ2-1; the match to TRBD1 covers 8 bases. The CDR3 length is 17 residues. V lost 4 bases and J lost 4; bases outside the gene matches: 13. Germline CDR1 and CDR2: SGHTS and YDEGEE. The CDR3 loop is CASSPRAGGNTYNEQFF. DNA of the CDR3: TGTGCCAGCAGCCCCCGAGCAGGGGGCAATACTTACAATGAGCAGTTCTTC.

The chain carries TRBV5-1 and TRBJ1-1; maybe TRBD1 (6 bases). The V and J ends lost 4 bases and 4 bases respectively, with 17 bases between them. The CDR3 is 15 amino acids. Germline V gene sequence: CDR1 SGHRS, CDR2 YFSETQ. The DNA of the CDR3 is TGCGCCAGCAGCGAGCTACAGGGCTCCGGCACTGAAGCTTTCTTT. Amino acid sequence: CASSELQGSGTEAFF.

This chain uses TRBV10-1 with TRBJ1-5, with D possibly TRBD1 on 6 matching bases. Germline V gene sequence: CDR1 WNHNN, CDR2 SYGVQD (reference sequence). The CDR3 is made up of 16 amino acids. V shed 4 bases and J shed 4 bases, with 17 bases lying between them. Here the CDR3 reads CASSGPTGDYNQPQHF. The CDR3 DNA reads as TGCGCCAGCAGTGGCCCGACAGGAGACTATAATCAGCCCCAGCATTTT.

This chain links TRBV10-2 with TRBJ1-1; no reliable D call. Germline V gene sequence: CDR1 WSHSY, CDR2 SAAADI. The ends were cut back, 0 bases at V and 1 base at J, with 6 bases in the middle. The CDR3 has 14 amino acids. The CDR3 spells CASSESSGNTEAFF. In nucleotides, the CDR3 is TGCGCCAGCAGTGAGTCGTCCGGGAACACTGAAGCTTTCTTT.

This clone was detected only a few times. The chain uses TRBV27 and TRBJ1-1, with TRBD1 as a possible D gene (6 bases). The V and J ends lost 5 bases and 9 bases respectively, with 22 bases between them. CDR3 length: 15 amino acids. From germline, CDR1 is MNHEY and CDR2 SMNVEV (reference sequence). The CDR3 nucleotides are TGTGCCAGCAGTCCGCAGGGAGCAGGGGTGGGGCAAGCTTTCTTT. Its protein is CASSPQGAGVGQAFF.

This sequence joins TRBV2 and TRBJ1-2, with D possibly matching TRBD1 (5 bases). Per the germline V gene, CDR1 is SNHLY and CDR2 is FYNNEI. Trimming took off 7 bases at V and 2 bases at J, with 17 bases between the two ends. The CDR3 is made up of 15 amino acids. CDR3 in DNA: TGTGCCAGCACCCCCCAGGGAACAGGCAACTATGGCTACACCTTC. This translates into CASTPQGTGNYGYTF.

Note on this clone: Other DNA sequences of this sample code for an identical CDR3. This CDR3 is CAWSVQGDQPQHF. CDR3 DNA sequence: TGTGCCTGGAGTGTACAAGGGGATCAGCCCCAGCATTTT. V is TRBV30 and J is TRBJ1-5; TRBD1 might be the D (5 bases). The CDR3 spans 13 residues. Germline V gene data show CDR1 as GTSNPN and CDR2 as SVGIG (reference sequence). Trimming pared 0 bases from V and 5 bases from J, leaving 8 bases between. Full variable domain (remainder filled in from reference TRBV30 and TRBJ1-5): SQTIHQWPATLVQPVGSPLSLECTVEGTSNPNLYWYRQAAGRGLQLLFYSVGIGQISSEVPQNLSASRPQDRQFILSSKKLLLSDSGFYLCAWSVQGDQPQHFGDGTRLSIL.

This chain connects TRBV6-5 to TRBJ1-4; D perhaps matches TRBD1 (6 bases). The length of the CDR3 is 15 residues. Germline V gene lookup returns CDR1 MNHEY and CDR2 SVGAGI. The V gene lost 4 bases and the J gene lost 8 bases, with 17 bases spanning the gap. The CDR3 region has the DNA TGTGCCAGCAGTTTCGCCGGCGGGGGGGCCGAAAAACTGTTTTTT. Translated: CASSFAGGGAEKLFF.

The CDR3 protein is CASSFRRVDEQYF. Here the CDR3 DNA reads TGTGCCAGCAGTTTCCGCAGGGTCGACGAGCAGTACTTC. The V gene is TRBV12-3 or TRBV12-4, the J gene TRBJ2-7; weak D call: TRBD1 (5 bases). V was cut by 3 bases and J by 5 bases, with 11 bases left in between. The CDR3 has 13 amino acids.

The chain recombines TRBV24-1 with TRBJ2-2; D is possibly TRBD1 (6 bases). The V gene's germline CDR1 is KGHDR and CDR2 SFDVKD. The ends were cut back, 5 bases at V and 5 bases at J, with 11 bases in the middle. The CDR3 runs 14 residues. The CDR3 loop is CATSGDKVTGELFF. CDR3 nucleotides: TGTGCCACCAGTGGGGACAAAGTGACCGGGGAGCTGTTTTTT.

This clone was recorded only once. This chain joins TRBV12-3 or TRBV12-4 and TRBJ1-1; the match to TRBD1 covers 9 bases. V gave up 6 bases and J gave up 7 bases; unmatched junction bases: 6. The CDR3 totals 13 residues. CDR3 bases: TGTGCCAGCAGGCGGACAGGGGAGGGTGAAGCTTTCTTT. Translated: CASRRTGEGEAFF.

This rearrangement joins TRBV5-6 to TRBJ2-7; 8 nucleotides agree with TRBD1. The V and J ends lost 4 bases and 7 bases, in that order; junction bases with no gene match: 13. Per germline, CDR1 SGHDT and CDR2 YYEEEE. The CDR3 is 15 amino acids. The CDR3: CASSPGPDRAREQYF. In DNA, the CDR3 is TGTGCCAGCAGCCCCGGACCGGACAGGGCACGAGAGCAGTACTTC.

This rearrangement joins TRBV19 to TRBJ2-7, with TRBD1 identical over 8 bases. Germline lookup yields CDR1 LNHDA and CDR2 SQIVND (reference sequence). The CDR3 runs 14 residues. With V trimmed by 2 bases and J by 6 bases, 6 bases remained unmatched. This CDR3 is CASSIWTGRGEQYF. CDR3 in DNA: TGTGCCAGTAGTATATGGACAGGGAGAGGCGAGCAGTACTTC.